The 27 T cell receptor beta chains listed next were all sequenced from one sample in a study of cytomegalovirus exposure and HLA in healthy donors. It was with 60 Vbeta and 13 Jbeta primers that the PCR ran. TCRdb's table, derived via immunoSEQ multiplex PCR, lists solely in-frame clones and lacks some. The profile shows approximately 200,000 clones, roughly 85% of them singletons. The specimen was PBMCs. These receptors were collected from a woman aged 50 to 60 in good health and CMV-seronegative.

V usage is TRBV7-2 and J usage is TRBJ2-2; D ambiguous. The CDR3 runs to 12 residues. With 8 bases removed from V and 3 bases from J, the gap between germline ends came to 7 bases. The V gene's germline CDR1 is SGHTA and CDR2 FQGNSA. CDR3 nucleotides: TGTGCCAGCGGCAGATACACCGGGGAGCTGTTTTTT. Protein: CASGRYTGELFF.

The chain uses TRBV28 and TRBJ1-2; 9 nucleotides line up with TRBD1. V lost 5 bases, J lost 5 bases, and 12 bases stayed unmatched. This CDR3 has 16 amino acids. The germline V gene has CDR1 MDHEN and CDR2 SYDVKM. CDR3 residues: CASSLLLRDRVYGYTF. The CDR3 DNA reads TGTGCCAGCAGTCTGCTCCTCCGGGACAGGGTATATGGCTACACCTTC.

This chain uses TRBV5-6 with TRBJ2-5; no firm D call. This CDR3 contains 15 residues. Germline values: CDR1 SGHDT, CDR2 YYEEEE. V was shortened by 2 bases and J by 5 bases, with 16 bases between the two germline ends. The CDR3 loop reads CASSLWSPVGETQYF. The CDR3 region has the DNA TGTGCCAGCAGCTTATGGTCACCGGTCGGGGAGACCCAGTACTTC.

The rearrangement uses TRBV15 and TRBJ2-1; D not resolved. Germline values: CDR1 LNHNV, CDR2 YYDKDF (reference sequence). V was trimmed by 0 bases and J by 0 bases, leaving 12 bases between them. The CDR3 has 17 residues. The CDR3 bases are TGTGCCACCAGCAGAGAGAGGCAGCGACTCTCCTACAATGAGCAGTTCTTC. Translated: CATSRERQRLSYNEQFF. Full variable domain (rest looked up from reference TRBV15 and TRBJ2-1): DAMVIQNPRYQVTQFGKPVTLSCSQTLNHNVMYWYQQKSSQAPKLLFHYYDKDFNNEADTPDNFQSRRPNTSFCFLDIRSPGLGDTAMYLCATSRERQRLSYNEQFFGPGTRLTVL.

The chain employs TRBV5-4 and TRBJ2-1, with 12 bases fitting TRBD2. The J segment lost 10 bases and the V segment lost 0 bases, leaving 5 bases of the junction unmatched. This CDR3 region has 15 residues. In germline, CDR1 is SGHNT, CDR2 YYREEE (reference sequence). CDR3 sequence reads: CASSLGLAGAREQFF. The CDR3 DNA sequence: TGTGCCAGCAGCTTGGGACTAGCGGGAGCACGGGAGCAGTTCTTC.

V is TRBV12-5 and J is TRBJ2-1, with D unclear. The germline gives CDR1 LGHNT, CDR2 FRNRAP. V dropped 3 bases and J dropped 9 bases, with 6 bases sitting between them. The CDR3 extends over 11 amino acids. The CDR3 nucleotides read TGTGCTAGTGGTTTTGAGTTTGAGCAGTTCTTC. This codes for CASGFEFEQFF. The variable domain in full, completed from reference TRBV12-5 and TRBJ2-1, reads DARVTQTPRHKVTEMGQEVTMRCQPILGHNTVFWYRQTMMQGLELLAYFRNRAPLDDSGMPKDRFSAEMPDATLATLKIQPSEPRDSAVYFCASGFEFEQFFGPGTRLTVL.

The chain uses TRBV6-1 and TRBJ1-1; the match to TRBD1 covers 9 bases. CDR1 and CDR2 (germline): MNHNS, SASEGT. This CDR3 is built from 14 residues. V lost 6 bases, J lost 1 base, and 3 bases stayed unmatched. The CDR3 loop is CASRDRGRNTEAFF. For the CDR3, the DNA is TGTGCCAGCAGGGACAGGGGACGGAACACTGAAGCTTTCTTT.

Note on this clone: The junction departs from the called germline gene at one end, perhaps through a read error. The CDR3 loop is CSSSVPTSGGTYEQYF. The CDR3 bases are TGTTCCAGCAGCGTCCCGACTAGCGGGGGCACCTACGAGCAGTACTTC. This chain uses TRBV7-9 with TRBJ2-7, with 12 bases lining up with TRBD2. The germline gives CDR1 SEHNR, CDR2 FQNEAQ (reference sequence). The CDR3 sequence is 16 residues long.

The rearrangement uses TRBV19 and TRBJ1-1; D is unclear. Germline assignment: CDR1 LNHDA and CDR2 SQIVND (reference sequence). The CDR3 totals 15 residues. Trimming removed 0 bases from V and 0 bases from J, with 8 bases in between. The CDR3 loop is CASSIEAAMNTEAFF. The CDR3 bases are TGTGCCAGTAGTATAGAGGCCGCCATGAACACTGAAGCTTTCTTT.

This clone has just a few counts. The rearrangement uses TRBV27 and TRBJ1-6; the D is unclear. Trimming took 4 bases from V and 7 from J, leaving 8 bases between them. The germline V gene encodes CDR1 MNHEY and CDR2 SMNVEV (reference sequence). This CDR3 has 13 residues. CDR3: CASSSTGNSPLHF. As DNA, the CDR3 is TGTGCCAGCAGTTCCACGGGAAATTCACCCCTCCACTTT.

V gene TRBV19 combines with J gene TRBJ1-2; D is perhaps TRBD1 (6 bases). The ends were cut back, 6 bases at V and 4 bases at J, with 12 bases in the middle. The CDR3 contains 13 residues. CDR1 is LNHDA and CDR2 is SQIVND in the germline V gene (reference sequence). As DNA, the CDR3 is TGTGCCAGTAGGACGACAGGAGGCTATGGCTACACCTTC. This translates into CASRTTGGYGYTF.

The J gene is TRBJ1-2, the V gene TRBV4-2; 9 positions match TRBD1. Germline CDR1 LGHNA, CDR2 YNFKEQ. CDR3 length equals 14 residues. V lost 1 base to trimming and J lost 14 bases; unmatched junction nucleotides: 11. CDR3 bases: TGTGCCAGCAGCCAAGTCGATAGGACAGGGGCGTGGACCTTC. Protein product: CASSQVDRTGAWTF.

This clone appeared once. The chain combines TRBV5-1 with TRBJ2-2; D remains ambiguous. The germline V gene has CDR1 SGHRS and CDR2 YFSETQ. The CDR3 has 14 residues. Trimming cost V 0 bases and J 11 bases, with 14 bases left between them. Here the CDR3 reads CASSLGALYNELFF. As DNA, the CDR3 is TGCGCCAGCAGCTTGGGGGCCCTCTATAACGAGCTGTTTTTT.

The V gene is TRBV4-1, the J gene TRBJ1-1, with 9 positions matching TRBD1. J lost 5 bases, V lost 5 bases, and 6 bases had no gene match. The CDR3 is 14 amino acids. The germline CDR1 and CDR2 sequences are MGHRA and YSYEKL. The CDR3, as DNA: TGCGCCAGCAGCTCCTGGACAGGGGTAACTGAAGCTTTCTTT. Protein: CASSSWTGVTEAFF.

The chain recombines TRBV5-5 with TRBJ2-7, with 10 bases that match TRBD1. The CDR3 contains 15 residues. J gave up 4 bases and V 3 bases, and 7 bases lay outside the gene matches. The germline gives CDR1 SGHKS, CDR2 YYEKEE (reference sequence). As DNA, the CDR3 is TGTGCCAGCAGCTCCTTCGGGACAGGGGCTTACGAGCAGTACTTC. It translates to CASSSFGTGAYEQYF.

The chain combines TRBV6-1 with TRBJ1-4; 8 bases map to TRBD1. The trim removed 10 bases at V and 6 bases at J, leaving 4 bases unmatched. This CDR3 is 12 amino acids long. Germline CDR1 reads MNHNS; CDR2 reads SASEGT. DNA of the CDR3: TGTGCCACCCGGACAGGGCATGAAAAACTGTTTTTT. This translates into CATRTGHEKLFF.

The rearrangement joins TRBV7-3 to TRBJ1-3; D not certain. Germline CDR1 reads SGHTA; CDR2 reads FQGTGA. V shed 1 base and J shed 0 bases, with 7 bases lying between them. This CDR3 has 15 amino acids. CDR3 sequence: CASSLSPVSGNTIYF. Here the CDR3 DNA reads TGTGCCAGCAGCTTAAGTCCAGTCTCTGGAAACACCATATATTTT.

V and J are TRBV28 and TRBJ1-1; no definite D call. The CDR3 runs 15 residues. Trimming cost V 2 bases and J 0 bases, with 10 bases left between them. Germline V CDR1 and CDR2: MDHEN, SYDVKM. CDR3 sequence: CASSLSGTMNTEAFF. CDR3 DNA sequence: TGTGCCAGCAGTTTAAGCGGCACCATGAACACTGAAGCTTTCTTT.

The CDR3 is CSVEGAWGLSEKLFF. In DNA, the CDR3 is TGCAGCGTTGAGGGGGCCTGGGGGCTCTCAGAAAAACTGTTTTTT. The chain employs TRBV29-1 and TRBJ1-4; possibly TRBD1 for D (6 bases). Trimming removed 3 bases at V and 8 bases at J, with 19 bases between. CDR1 is SQVTM, CDR2 ANQGSEA, per germline. CDR3 length: 15 amino acids.

The gene calls are TRBV19 and TRBJ1-1; D is unclear. Germline V CDR1 and CDR2: LNHDA, SQIVND (reference sequence). This CDR3 spans 14 amino acids. Trimming removed 3 bases from V and 5 bases from J, with 13 bases in between. The chain's CDR3 is CASSMGSPSTEAFF. CDR3 nucleotide sequence: TGTGCCAGTAGTATGGGCAGCCCCTCGACTGAAGCTTTCTTT.

This clone occurred a few times. The chain employs TRBV7-2 and TRBJ1-2; 8 nucleotides align to TRBD1. The CDR3 length is 15 residues. Germline trimming cut 4 bases from V and 12 bases from J; bases unmatched to any gene: 16. Germline V lookup: CDR1 SGHTA, CDR2 FQGNSA. The CDR3 spells CASSSLGPAGGIDTF. CDR3 DNA: TGTGCCAGCAGCTCCCTGGGCCCTGCAGGGGGCATCGACACCTTC.

The chain employs TRBV5-1 and TRBJ2-7; D uncertain. Germline lookup yields CDR1 SGHRS and CDR2 YFSETQ. This CDR3 region has 14 residues. V was cut by 4 bases and J by 0 bases, with 11 bases left in between. The chain's CDR3 is CASSRTTGSYEQYF. CDR3 DNA: TGCGCCAGCAGCCGTACGACTGGCTCCTACGAGCAGTACTTC.

The chain combines TRBV28 with TRBJ2-5, with TRBD1 as a possible D gene (6 bases). The V end lost 7 bases, the J end lost 5 bases, and 20 bases lay between the germline ends. The CDR3 has 15 residues. The V gene's germline CDR1 is MDHEN and CDR2 SYDVKM. As DNA, the CDR3 is TGTGCCAGCACCGCCGCCGGGACAAGGACGGAGACCCAGTACTTC. Residues: CASTAAGTRTETQYF.

The J gene is TRBJ2-3, the V gene TRBV7-9; TRBD2 aligns across 8 bases. CDR3 length equals 15 residues. Germline CDR1 and CDR2: SEHNR and FQNEAQ (reference sequence). Trimming cost V 6 bases and J 10 bases; bases outside gene matches: 15. CDR3 DNA sequence: TGTGCCAGCAGTTCCTTAGCGGGGCTACCCACCCCGCAGTATTTT. Translated: CASSSLAGLPTPQYF.

This rearrangement joins TRBV20-1 to TRBJ1-1, with 7 bases identical to TRBD1. CDR1 DFQATT and CDR2 SNEGSKA come from the germline V gene (reference sequence). The CDR3 extends over 11 amino acids. The V and J ends lost 6 bases and 6 bases, in that order; junction bases with no gene match: 4. The CDR3 DNA reads TGCAGTGCGACAGGGCTGCCTGAAGCTTTCTTT. Protein product: CSATGLPEAFF.

The chain combines TRBV7-2 with TRBJ2-2; 9 positions agree with TRBD2. V shed 3 bases and J 1 base; nucleotides not matched to a gene: 0. CDR1 is SGHTA, CDR2 FQGNSA, per germline. The CDR3 covers 15 residues. CDR3 residues: CASSLTSGNTGELFF. Here the CDR3 DNA reads TGTGCCAGCAGCTTGACTAGCGGGAACACCGGGGAGCTGTTTTTT. The full variable domain, completed using reference TRBV7-2 and TRBJ2-2, is GAGVSQSPSNKVTEKGKDVELRCDPISGHTALYWYRQSLGQGLEFLIYFQGNSAPDKSGLPSDRFSAERTGGSVSTLTIQRTQQEDSAVYLCASSLTSGNTGELFFGEGSRLTVL.

The chain combines TRBV25-1 with TRBJ1-1; TRBD1 matches 7 bases. Germline-derived CDR1 and CDR2 are MGHDK and SYGVNS. CDR3 length: 18 residues. The trim removed 3 bases at V and 0 bases at J, leaving 13 bases unmatched. CDR3 loop: CASSDIVDRGGMNTEAFF. The CDR3 DNA reads as TGTGCCAGCAGTGATATAGTGGACCGAGGGGGCATGAACACTGAAGCTTTCTTT.